Listed below are T cell receptor beta chains from one sample, sequenced in a study of technical replicates of blood from several donors. This table comes from immunoSEQ multiplex PCR, and its TCRdb copy is limited to in-frame clones, with some not included. The sample includes 76,000 or so clones, 70% to 90% of them seen just once. The sample comprised PBMCs. The receptors were sampled from a human donor in good health. Some clones in this sample may be carry-over from other donors' samples. CDR3s include the opening cysteine and the closing phenylalanine or tryptophan. The order of the fields is clone size, D gene, V gene, J gene, CDR3 DNA, CDR3 protein. The D gene is left open where the match is weak. For some rows the clone size is stated as once, few or many, or as a class when expanded; others skip it.

clone size: NA; D gene: NA; V gene: TRBV7-6; J gene: TRBJ2-7; CDR3 DNA: TGTGCCAGCAGCCCGGGGGGCAGGGGGCCCCCACTTCACGAGCAGTACTTC; CDR3 protein: CASSPGGRGPPLHEQYF
clone size: NA; D gene: TRBD1; V gene: TRBV10-3; J gene: TRBJ2-2; CDR3 DNA: TGTGCCGCGCACTCGGGACAGGCTCCTAACACCGGGGAGCTGTTTTTT; CDR3 protein: CAAHSGQAPNTGELFF
clone size: once; D gene: TRBD2; V gene: TRBV4-1; J gene: TRBJ2-3; CDR3 DNA: TGCGCCAGCAGCCATCCGAGACTAGCGGGGGAGCCCACAGATACGCAGTATTTT; CDR3 protein: CASSHPRLAGEPTDTQYF
clone size: NA; D gene: NA; V gene: TRBV6-5; J gene: TRBJ2-1; CDR3 DNA: TGTGCCAGCAGTTATGGACAATACAATGAGCAGTTCTTC; CDR3 protein: CASSYGQYNEQFF
clone size: few; D gene: TRBD2; V gene: TRBV18; J gene: TRBJ2-3; CDR3 DNA: TGTGCCAGCTCACCCCGACTAGCGGGGGCCGGGGATACGCAGTATTTT; CDR3 protein: CASSPRLAGAGDTQYF
clone size: NA; D gene: TRBD1; V gene: TRBV29-1; J gene: TRBJ1-1; CDR3 DNA: TGCAGCGTGGAGGGGACAGTCGAGACTGAAGCTTTCTTT; CDR3 protein: CSVEGTVETEAFF
clone size: NA; D gene: NA; V gene: TRBV4-3; J gene: TRBJ2-7; CDR3 DNA: TGCGCCAGCAGCCAAGATCGGAGGAGCTACGAGCAGTACTTC; CDR3 protein: CASSQDRRSYEQYF
clone size: NA; D gene: TRBD1; V gene: TRBV6-8; J gene: TRBJ1-2; CDR3 DNA: TGTGCCGGGTCGGACAGGGTTCTTACTAACTATGGCTACACCTTC; CDR3 protein: CAGSDRVLTNYGYTF
clone size: once; D gene: NA; V gene: TRBV5-4; J gene: TRBJ1-2; CDR3 DNA: TGTGCCAGCAGCCCCAGGGCGACGGCCTCAAACCTCTACACCTTC; CDR3 protein: CASSPRATASNLYTF
clone size: NA; D gene: TRBD1; V gene: TRBV5-1; J gene: TRBJ1-1; CDR3 DNA: TGCGCCAGCAGATCCGCACAGGGGGAAAGTGAAGCTTTCTTT; CDR3 protein: CASRSAQGESEAFF
clone size: NA; D gene: NA; V gene: TRBV9; J gene: TRBJ2-2; CDR3 DNA: TGTGCCAGCAGCGTAGTCTCGTCCACCGGGGAGCTGTTTTTT; CDR3 protein: CASSVVSSTGELFF
clone size: NA; D gene: TRBD1; V gene: TRBV7-3; J gene: TRBJ2-2; CDR3 DNA: TGTGCCAGCAGCCCAGGGGGCACCGGGGAGCTGTTTTTT; CDR3 protein: CASSPGGTGELFF
clone size: NA; D gene: NA; V gene: TRBV5-6; J gene: TRBJ2-5; CDR3 DNA: TGTGCCAGCAGCCGAATCAGAGGGGAGACCCAGTACTTC; CDR3 protein: CASSRIRGETQYF
clone size: NA; D gene: NA; V gene: TRBV19; J gene: TRBJ2-1; CDR3 DNA: TGTGCCAGTAGTATAGCTTCTAGCGTTGAGCAGTTCTTC; CDR3 protein: CASSIASSVEQFF
clone size: NA; D gene: TRBD1; V gene: TRBV2; J gene: TRBJ2-2; CDR3 DNA: TGTGCCAGCAGGGGACAGGGGGACACCGGGGAGCTGTTTTTT; CDR3 protein: CASRGQGDTGELFF
clone size: NA; D gene: NA; V gene: TRBV20-1; J gene: TRBJ1-1; CDR3 DNA: TGCAGTGCGGGGGGGGGTACTGAAGCTTTCTTT; CDR3 protein: CSAGGGTEAFF
clone size: NA; D gene: TRBD1; V gene: TRBV27; J gene: TRBJ1-2; CDR3 DNA: TGTGCCAGCAGACGGCTCCAGGGGGCTGGACAAGATGGCTACACCTTC; CDR3 protein: CASRRLQGAGQDGYTF
clone size: many; D gene: NA; V gene: TRBV4-3; J gene: TRBJ2-1; CDR3 DNA: TGCGCCAGCAGCCAAGAAACGGACTCCTTCTACAATGAGCAGTTCTTC; CDR3 protein: CASSQETDSFYNEQFF
clone size: NA; D gene: NA; V gene: TRBV6-4; J gene: TRBJ2-3; CDR3 DNA: TGTGCCAGCAGTGACATGACAGACTCAGATACGCAGTATTTT; CDR3 protein: CASSDMTDSDTQYF
clone size: NA; D gene: TRBD2; V gene: TRBV7-8; J gene: TRBJ2-7; CDR3 DNA: TGTGCCAGCAGTGTTGTGGCGGGGGGGCCCTACGAGCAGTACTTC; CDR3 protein: CASSVVAGGPYEQYF
clone size: NA; D gene: NA; V gene: TRBV7-3; J gene: TRBJ2-2; CDR3 DNA: TGTGCCAGCGCGACAGGACAGCAGCCCACCGGGGAGCTGTTTTTT; CDR3 protein: CASATGQQPTGELFF
clone size: NA; D gene: TRBD2; V gene: TRBV2; J gene: TRBJ2-7; CDR3 DNA: TGTGCCAGCACGGAGGCTAGCGGGAGACCGGACCAGTACTTC; CDR3 protein: CASTEASGRPDQYF
clone size: NA; D gene: NA; V gene: TRBV19; J gene: TRBJ1-2; CDR3 DNA: TGTGCCAGTAGTACCTTTCCCGAGGTCTATGGCTACACCTTC; CDR3 protein: CASSTFPEVYGYTF
clone size: few; D gene: TRBD2; V gene: TRBV4-1; J gene: TRBJ2-3; CDR3 DNA: TGCGCCAGCAGCCGGATAGCGGGGATCACAGATACGCAGTATTTT; CDR3 protein: CASSRIAGITDTQYF
clone size: NA; D gene: NA; V gene: TRBV11-2; J gene: TRBJ1-1; CDR3 DNA: TGTGCCAGCAGCTTAACTCGGTCGGTCGCTGAAGCTTTCTTT; CDR3 protein: CASSLTRSVAEAFF
clone size: once; D gene: NA; V gene: TRBV4-1; J gene: TRBJ1-6; CDR3 DNA: TGCGCCAGCAGCCAGGGAGATGGCCCACCCCTCCACTTT; CDR3 protein: CASSQGDGPPLHF
clone size: once; D gene: TRBD2; V gene: TRBV6-5; J gene: TRBJ2-3; CDR3 DNA: TGTGCCAGCGAACGATCCGGGGGGGCCGGAGATACGCAGTATTTT; CDR3 protein: CASERSGGAGDTQYF
clone size: once; D gene: NA; V gene: TRBV4-1; J gene: TRBJ2-5; CDR3 DNA: TGCGCCAGCAGCCGCGGGGATGTCCAAGAGACCCAGTACTTC; CDR3 protein: CASSRGDVQETQYF
clone size: once; D gene: TRBD1; V gene: TRBV10-3; J gene: TRBJ2-7; CDR3 DNA: TGTGCCACATGGCCTGGGGACAGGGGAACCTACGAGCAGTACTTC; CDR3 protein: CATWPGDRGTYEQYF
clone size: NA; D gene: TRBD2; V gene: TRBV27; J gene: TRBJ2-1; CDR3 DNA: TGTGCCAGCAGTTTATCCGGGACTAGCGGATACAATGAGCAGTTCTTC; CDR3 protein: CASSLSGTSGYNEQFF
clone size: few; D gene: NA; V gene: TRBV4-1; J gene: TRBJ1-1; CDR3 DNA: TGCGCCAGCAGCCAGGTTACCGGGACACCTAACACTGAAGCTTTCTTT; CDR3 protein: CASSQVTGTPNTEAFF